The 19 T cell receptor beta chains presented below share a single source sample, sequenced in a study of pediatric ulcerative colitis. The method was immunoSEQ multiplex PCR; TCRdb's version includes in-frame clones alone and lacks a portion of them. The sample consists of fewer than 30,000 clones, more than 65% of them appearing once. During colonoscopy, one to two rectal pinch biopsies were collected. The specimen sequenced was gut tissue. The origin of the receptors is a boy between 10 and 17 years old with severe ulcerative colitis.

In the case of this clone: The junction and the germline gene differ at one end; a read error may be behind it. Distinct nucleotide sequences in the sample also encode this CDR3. Here the CDR3 DNA reads TGTGCCAGCAGCTTGGGGGGGTTGAGCGGGACTACCGAGCTGTTCTTC. This encodes CASSLGGLSGTTELFF. This sequence joins TRBV5-4 and TRBJ2-1, with TRBD2 matching 7 bases. Germline lookup yields CDR1 SGHNT and CDR2 YYREEE (reference sequence). The CDR3 sequence is 16 residues long.

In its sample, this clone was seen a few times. The CDR3 DNA reads TGTGCCAGCAGTTACGGGGAGGCGATCTCCGGCTACACCTTC. Protein product: CASSYGEAISGYTF. This chain links TRBV6-5 with TRBJ1-2; D is uncertain. The germline gives CDR1 MNHEY, CDR2 SVGAGI. The CDR3 loop spans 14 amino acids. The V end lost 2 bases, the J end lost 8 bases, and 15 bases lay between the germline ends.

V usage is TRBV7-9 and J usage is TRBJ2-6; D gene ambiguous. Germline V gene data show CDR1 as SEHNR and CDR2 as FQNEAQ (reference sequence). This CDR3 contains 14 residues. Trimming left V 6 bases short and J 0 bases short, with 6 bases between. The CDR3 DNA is TGTGCCAGCAGACATAGCTCTGGGGCCAACGTCCTGACTTTC. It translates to CASRHSSGANVLTF.

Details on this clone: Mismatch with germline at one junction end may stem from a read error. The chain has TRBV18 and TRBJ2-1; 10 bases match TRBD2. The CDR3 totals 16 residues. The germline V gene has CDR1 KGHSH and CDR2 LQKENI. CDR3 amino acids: CASSPRAGGSSNEQFF. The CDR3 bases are TGTGCCAGCTCACCTCGAGCGGGAGGGTCCTCCAATGAGCAGTTCTTC.

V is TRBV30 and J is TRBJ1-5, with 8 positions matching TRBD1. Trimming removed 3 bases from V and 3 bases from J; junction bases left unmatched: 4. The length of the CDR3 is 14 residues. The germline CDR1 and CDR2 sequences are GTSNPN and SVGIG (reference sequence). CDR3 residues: CAWSRGQANQPQHF. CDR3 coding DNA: TGTGCCTGGAGCCGGGGACAGGCCAATCAGCCCCAGCATTTT. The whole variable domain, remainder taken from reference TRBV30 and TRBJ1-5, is SQTIHQWPATLVQPVGSPLSLECTVEGTSNPNLYWYRQAAGRGLQLLFYSVGIGQISSEVPQNLSASRPQDRQFILSSKKLLLSDSGFYLCAWSRGQANQPQHFGDGTRLSIL.

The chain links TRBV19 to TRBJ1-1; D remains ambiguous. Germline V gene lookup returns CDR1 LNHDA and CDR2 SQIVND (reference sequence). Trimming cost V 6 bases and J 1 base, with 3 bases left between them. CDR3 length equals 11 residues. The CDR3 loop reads CASRGNTEAFF. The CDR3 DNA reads TGTGCCAGTAGGGGGAACACTGAAGCTTTCTTT.

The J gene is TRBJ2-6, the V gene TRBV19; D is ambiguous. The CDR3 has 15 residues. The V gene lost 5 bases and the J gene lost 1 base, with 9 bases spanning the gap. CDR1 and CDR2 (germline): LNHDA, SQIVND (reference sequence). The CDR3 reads CASSPGISGANVLTF. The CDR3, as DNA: TGTGCCAGTAGTCCAGGAATATCTGGGGCCAACGTCCTGACTTTC.

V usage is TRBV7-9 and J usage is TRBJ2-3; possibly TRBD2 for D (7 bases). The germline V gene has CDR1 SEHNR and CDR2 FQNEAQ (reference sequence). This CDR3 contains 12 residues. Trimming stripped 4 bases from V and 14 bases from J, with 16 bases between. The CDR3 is CASSWGGIEGYF. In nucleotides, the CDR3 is TGTGCCAGCAGCTGGGGGGGCATCGAGGGGTATTTT. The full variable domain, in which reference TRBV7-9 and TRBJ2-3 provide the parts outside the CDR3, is DTGVSQNPRHKITKRGQNVTFRCDPISEHNRLYWYRQTLGQGPEFLTYFQNEAQLEKSRLLSDRFSAERPKGSFSTLEIQRTEQGDSAMYLCASSWGGIEGYFGPGTRLTVL.

CDR3 bases: TGTGCCAGCAGTAGACAGGGGAACTATGGCTACACCTTC. Protein sequence: CASSRQGNYGYTF. The rearrangement uses TRBV6-5 and TRBJ1-2; 8 positions agree with TRBD1. The trim removed 5 bases at V and 2 bases at J, leaving 1 base unmatched. CDR3 size: 13 residues. Germline V CDR1 and CDR2: MNHEY, SVGAGI.

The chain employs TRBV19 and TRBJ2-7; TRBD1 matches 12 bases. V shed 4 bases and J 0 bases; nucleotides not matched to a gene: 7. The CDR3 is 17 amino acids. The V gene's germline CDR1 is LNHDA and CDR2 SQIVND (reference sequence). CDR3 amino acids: CASSTRDRGPSSYEQYF. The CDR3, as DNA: TGTGCCAGTAGTACCCGGGACAGGGGGCCGAGCTCCTACGAGCAGTACTTC.

CDR3 region: CASSEFGEGHYEQYF. DNA for the CDR3: TGTGCCAGCAGTGAATTTGGCGAGGGGCACTACGAGCAGTACTTC. This chain joins TRBV25-1 and TRBJ2-7, with D perhaps given as TRBD1 or TRBD2 (5 bases each). CDR1 MGHDK and CDR2 SYGVNS come from the germline V gene. This CDR3 spans 15 amino acids. Trimming took 1 base from V and 3 from J, leaving 13 bases between them.

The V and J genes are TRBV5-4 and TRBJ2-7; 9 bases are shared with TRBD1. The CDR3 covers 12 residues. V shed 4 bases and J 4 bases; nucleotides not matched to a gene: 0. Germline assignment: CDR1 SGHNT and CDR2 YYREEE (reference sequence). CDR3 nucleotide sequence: TGTGCCAGCAGCGACAGGGGGTACGAGCAGTACTTC. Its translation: CASSDRGYEQYF.

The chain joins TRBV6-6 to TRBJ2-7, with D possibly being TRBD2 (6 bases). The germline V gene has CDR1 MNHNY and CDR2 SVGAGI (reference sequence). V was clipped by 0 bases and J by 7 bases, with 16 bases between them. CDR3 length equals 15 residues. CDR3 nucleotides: TGTGCCAGCAGTTACTCACCTGGCGGGGCCGGGGAGCAGTACTTC. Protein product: CASSYSPGGAGEQYF.

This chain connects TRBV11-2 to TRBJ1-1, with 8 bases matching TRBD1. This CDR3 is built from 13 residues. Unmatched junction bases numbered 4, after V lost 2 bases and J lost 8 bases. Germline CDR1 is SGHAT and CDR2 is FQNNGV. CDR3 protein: CASSLRQGREAFF. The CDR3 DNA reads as TGTGCCAGCAGCTTACGACAGGGGCGGGAAGCTTTCTTT.

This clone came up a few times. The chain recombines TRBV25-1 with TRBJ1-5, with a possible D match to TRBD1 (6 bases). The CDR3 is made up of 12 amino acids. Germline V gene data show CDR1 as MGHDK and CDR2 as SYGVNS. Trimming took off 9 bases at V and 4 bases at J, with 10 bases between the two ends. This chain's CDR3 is CASSGVNQPQHF. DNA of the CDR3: TGTGCCAGTTCAGGGGTAAATCAGCCCCAGCATTTT.

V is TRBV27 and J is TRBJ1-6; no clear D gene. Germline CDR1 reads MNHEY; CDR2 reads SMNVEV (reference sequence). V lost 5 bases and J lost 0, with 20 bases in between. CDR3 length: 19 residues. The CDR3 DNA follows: TGTGCCAGCAGTACTAACAGCCCCCGAGGAGGCTCCTATAATTCACCCCTCCACTTT. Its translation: CASSTNSPRGGSYNSPLHF.

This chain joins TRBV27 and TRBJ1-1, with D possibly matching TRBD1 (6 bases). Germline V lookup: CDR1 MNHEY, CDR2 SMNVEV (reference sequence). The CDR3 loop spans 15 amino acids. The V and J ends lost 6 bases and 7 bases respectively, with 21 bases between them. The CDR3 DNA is TGTGCCAGCAGGGCGTACAGGGTAGGCACCGTTGAAGCTTTCTTT. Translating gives CASRAYRVGTVEAFF.

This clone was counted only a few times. In DNA, the CDR3 is TGCGCCAGCAGCCCCCGAGGGGCGAGCTCCTACGAGCAGTACTTC. Protein product: CASSPRGASSYEQYF. The J gene is TRBJ2-7, the V gene TRBV5-1, with D possibly called TRBD1 or TRBD2 (5 bases each). The CDR3 runs to 15 residues. Trimming took 4 bases from V and 0 from J, leaving 14 bases between them. The V gene's germline CDR1 is SGHRS and CDR2 YFSETQ.

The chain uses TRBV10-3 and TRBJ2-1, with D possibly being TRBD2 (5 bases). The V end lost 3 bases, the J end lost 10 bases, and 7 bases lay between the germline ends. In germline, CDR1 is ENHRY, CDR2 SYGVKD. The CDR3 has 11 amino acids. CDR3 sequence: CAISDSGEQFF. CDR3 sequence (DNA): TGTGCCATCAGTGACTCGGGGGAGCAGTTCTTC.